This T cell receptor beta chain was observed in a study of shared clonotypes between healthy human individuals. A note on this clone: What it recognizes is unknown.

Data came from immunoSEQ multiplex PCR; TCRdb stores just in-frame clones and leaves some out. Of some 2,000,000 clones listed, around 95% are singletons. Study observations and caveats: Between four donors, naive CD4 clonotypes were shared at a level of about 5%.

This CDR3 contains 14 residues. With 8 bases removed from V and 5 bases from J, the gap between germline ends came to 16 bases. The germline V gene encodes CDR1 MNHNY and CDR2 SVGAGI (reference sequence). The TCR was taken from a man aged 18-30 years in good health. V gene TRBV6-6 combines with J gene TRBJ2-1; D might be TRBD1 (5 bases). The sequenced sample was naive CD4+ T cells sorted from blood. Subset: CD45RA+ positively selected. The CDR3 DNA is TGTGCCAGCTACTTTGAAAGACAGAACAATGAGCAGTTCTTC. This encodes CASYFERQNNEQFF.